Below are 20 T cell receptor beta chains sequenced from a single sample in a study of T-cell memory formation after mild COVID-19. TCRdb reprocessed the 5' RACE reads via MiXCR and lists one record per CDR3 protein. Of approximately 400,000 distinct CDR3 sequences listed, over 15% are singletons. Sequencing was performed on PBMCs or a T cell subset sorted from them (not recorded which). The receptor set was obtained from a man younger than 30 who had mild COVID-19 (a few samples of this study predate the infection). Cell type and time point are not known.

The DNA of the CDR3 is TGTGCCAGCTCACCGCAGAGGTTGGAGACCCAGTACTTC. Translation gives CASSPQRLETQYF. The chain joins TRBV18 to TRBJ2-5; D not certain. Per germline, CDR1 KGHSH and CDR2 LQKENI. Between the trimmed V and J ends, which lost 3 bases and 5 bases, there was a span of 10 bases. The length of the CDR3 is 13 residues.

The DNA for the CDR3 is TGCGCCAGCAGCCAAGATGGGCTACTCAATCAGCCCCAGCATTTT. Protein product: CASSQDGLLNQPQHF. The rearrangement uses TRBV4-3 and TRBJ1-5; D not certain. Germline assignment: CDR1 LGHNA and CDR2 YSLEER. This CDR3 comprises 15 residues. V lost 0 bases to trimming and J lost 3 bases, with 9 bases between them.

V is TRBV27 and J is TRBJ2-7, with D perhaps TRBD2 (6 bases). This CDR3 has 14 amino acids. Germline CDR1 is MNHEY and CDR2 is SMNVEV (reference sequence). The germline V and J ends were trimmed by 5 bases and 6 bases, with 17 bases remaining between them. The CDR3 protein is CASSRSGPGVEQYF. The DNA for the CDR3 is TGTGCCAGCAGTCGCTCTGGGCCGGGGGTCGAGCAGTACTTC.

A single count supports this clonotype. The chain joins TRBV5-4 to TRBJ1-3; D not resolved. Germline CDR1 and CDR2: SGHNT and YYREEE (reference sequence). The CDR3 runs to 15 residues. V was shortened by 2 bases and J by 0 bases, with 9 bases between the two germline ends. The DNA of the CDR3 is TGTGCCAGCAGCTTCGGTCAGACCTCTGGAAACACCATATATTTT. Protein: CASSFGQTSGNTIYF. The variable domain in full, with the rest retrieved from reference TRBV5-4 and TRBJ1-3, is ETGVTQSPTHLIKTRGQQVTLRCSSQSGHNTVSWYQQALGQGPQFIFQYYREEENGRGNFPPRFSGLQFPNYSSELNVNALELDDSALYLCASSFGQTSGNTIYFGEGSWLTVV.

The table lists this clonotype with a few counts. One end of the junction fails to match germline, which may point to a read error. The V and J genes are TRBV5-1 and TRBJ2-2; D might be TRBD2 (5 bases). The CDR3 extends over 14 amino acids. The germline V gene encodes CDR1 SGHRS and CDR2 YFSETQ. The CDR3 DNA reads as TGTGCCAGCAGCCCACTTGGCGGGTCCGGGGAGCTGTTTTTT. This translates into CASSPLGGSGELFF.

This clonotype has only a few counts. This chain joins TRBV6-5 and TRBJ2-1, with D possibly TRBD2 on 7 matching bases. Germline V gives CDR1 MNHEY, CDR2 SVGAGI. The V end was cut by 6 bases, the J end by 7 bases, with 16 bases between. The CDR3 covers 14 residues. In DNA, the CDR3 is TGTGCCAGCAGCCGGGGGGCCGCTATTAATGAGCAGTTCTTC. This sequence encodes CASSRGAAINEQFF.

The chain is built from TRBV5-1 and TRBJ2-1; perhaps TRBD1 as D (6 bases). The CDR3 runs 17 residues. The V gene's germline CDR1 is SGHRS and CDR2 YFSETQ. Trimming cost V 4 bases and J 2 bases, with 19 bases left between them. In nucleotides, the CDR3 is TGCGCCAGCAGCCAATTACGTGGGGGCGCTACCTACAATGAGCAGTTCTTC. It is translated as CASSQLRGGATYNEQFF.

This clonotype was counted a few times. The chain recombines TRBV5-1 with TRBJ2-2, with D possibly being TRBD2 (5 bases). The CDR3 covers 14 residues. Germline-derived CDR1 and CDR2 are SGHRS and YFSETQ. The ends were cut back, 0 bases at V and 7 bases at J, with 10 bases in the middle. CDR3 nucleotides: TGCGCCAGCAGCTTGGCCGGGAAGGACGGGGAGCTGTTTTTT. Translated, it gives CASSLAGKDGELFF.

This clonotype was seen only a few times. Here the CDR3 DNA reads TGTGCCAGCAGCTCGGACTACACCTTC. Amino acids: CASSSDYTF. The chain combines TRBV7-9 with TRBJ1-2, with D unclear. Germline lookup yields CDR1 SEHNR and CDR2 FQNEAQ (reference sequence). Trimming removed 4 bases at V and 10 bases at J, with 4 bases between. CDR3 length: 9 amino acids.

The chain joins TRBV7-9 to TRBJ2-7; the D gene is possibly TRBD1 (5 bases). The CDR3 is made up of 15 amino acids. V was trimmed by 4 bases and J by 2 bases, leaving 15 bases between them. Germline V gives CDR1 SEHNR, CDR2 FQNEAQ (reference sequence). The CDR3 reads CASSYQGLPTYEQYF. The DNA for the CDR3 is TGTGCCAGCAGCTACCAGGGATTGCCCACCTACGAGCAGTACTTC.

A few counts support this clonotype. This chain joins TRBV11-2 and TRBJ1-5; D perhaps matches TRBD1 (5 bases). The CDR3 has 15 residues. Germline-derived CDR1 and CDR2 are SGHAT and FQNNGV. The V end lost 5 bases, the J end lost 6 bases, and 17 bases lay between the germline ends. The CDR3 DNA is TGTGCCAGCAGCCAAGGGACGGGAGCAGGTCAGCCCCAGCATTTT. It yields the protein CASSQGTGAGQPQHF.

The chain carries TRBV4-2 and TRBJ2-5; possibly TRBD2 for D (7 bases). V shed 4 bases and J shed 5 bases, with 14 bases lying between them. There are 14 residues in the CDR3. Germline CDR1 is LGHNA and CDR2 is YNFKEQ. In DNA, the CDR3 is TGTGCCAGCAGCCCGTTGGGGGGGCCGGAGACCCAGTACTTC. Encoded protein: CASSPLGGPETQYF.

This sequence joins TRBV6-2 or TRBV6-3 and TRBJ1-2; D is possibly TRBD1 (6 bases). The CDR3 sequence is 15 residues long. Trimming shortened V by 6 bases and J by 0 bases, and 14 bases separated the two germline ends. The germline V gene encodes CDR1 MNHEY and CDR2 SVGEGT. CDR3 nucleotide sequence: TGTGCCAGCAGGGACAGTGGAAGGACTAACTATGGCTACACCTTC. Its translation: CASRDSGRTNYGYTF.

This clonotype was picked up a small number of times. This chain joins TRBV6-2 or TRBV6-3 and TRBJ2-7; D gene unclear. Germline V gene sequence: CDR1 MNHEY, CDR2 SVGEGT. The CDR3 contains 14 residues. Deletions cut 0 bases from V and 6 bases from J, with 12 bases between. CDR3: CASSYSRSFSEQYV. The CDR3 region has the DNA TGTGCCAGCAGTTACTCGAGGTCATTCAGCGAGCAGTACGTC.

The V call is TRBV5-1, the J call TRBJ2-1, with 7 positions matching TRBD1. The CDR3 has 13 amino acids. Germline V gene sequence: CDR1 SGHRS, CDR2 YFSETQ. V lost 2 bases and J lost 9; bases outside the gene matches: 5. The CDR3 DNA follows: TGCGCCAGCAGCTTCGCACAGGGGTTTGAGCAGTTCTTC. Translation gives CASSFAQGFEQFF.

This clonotype was seen only a few times. The rearrangement uses TRBV5-1 and TRBJ2-2; D remains unclear. CDR3 size: 15 residues. V lost 2 bases, J lost 8 bases, and 16 bases lay in between. Per germline, CDR1 SGHRS and CDR2 YFSETQ. Here the CDR3 DNA reads TGCGCCAGCAGCTTCACCCGGGCCTCGAGTGGGGAGCTGTTTTTT. This codes for CASSFTRASSGELFF.

The chain joins TRBV7-8 to TRBJ1-1; no definite D call. Trimming took 1 base from V and 3 from J, leaving 15 bases between them. The V gene's germline CDR1 is SGHVS and CDR2 FQNEAQ. This CDR3 comprises 16 residues. This chain's CDR3 is CASSLVRSKKDTEAFF. In nucleotides, the CDR3 is TGTGCCAGCAGCTTAGTCAGGAGTAAGAAGGACACTGAAGCTTTCTTT.

The rearrangement links TRBV12-3 or TRBV12-4 to TRBJ1-5, with 9 bases that match TRBD1. The CDR3 has 16 residues. V was clipped by 5 bases and J by 5 bases; unmatched bases: 10. The CDR3 nucleotides read TGTGCCAGCAGTGCACGCGGACAGGGGCAATATCAGCCCCAGCATTTT. Translating gives CASSARGQGQYQPQHF.

This clonotype occurred a few times. This sequence joins TRBV18 and TRBJ2-7; D is uncertain. In germline, CDR1 is KGHSH, CDR2 LQKENI. The V gene lost 6 bases and the J gene lost 5 bases, with 17 bases spanning the gap. The length of the CDR3 is 14 residues. The CDR3 sequence: CASSSSLDSHEQYF. The CDR3 coding sequence is TGTGCCAGCTCCTCCTCACTGGATTCCCACGAGCAGTACTTC.

J is TRBJ2-1 and V is TRBV3-1, with D maybe TRBD1 (5 bases). The CDR3 runs to 18 residues. Per the germline V gene, CDR1 is LGHDT and CDR2 is YNNKEL (reference sequence). V was shortened by 0 bases and J by 0 bases, with 15 bases between the two germline ends. The CDR3 bases are TGTGCCAGCAGCCAAGAACAGGTTCGGCGTAGCTCCTACAATGAGCAGTTCTTC. This encodes CASSQEQVRRSSYNEQFF.